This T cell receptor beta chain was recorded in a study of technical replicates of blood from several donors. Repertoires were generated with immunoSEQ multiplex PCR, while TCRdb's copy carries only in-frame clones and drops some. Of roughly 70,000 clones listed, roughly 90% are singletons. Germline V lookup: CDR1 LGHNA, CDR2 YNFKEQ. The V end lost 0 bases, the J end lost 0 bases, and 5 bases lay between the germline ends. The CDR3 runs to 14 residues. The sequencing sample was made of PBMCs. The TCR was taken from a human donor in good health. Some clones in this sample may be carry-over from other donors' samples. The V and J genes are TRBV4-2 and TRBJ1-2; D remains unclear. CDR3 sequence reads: CASSQDASNYGYTF. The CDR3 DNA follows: TGTGCCAGCAGCCAAGATGCGTCTAACTATGGCTACACCTTC.